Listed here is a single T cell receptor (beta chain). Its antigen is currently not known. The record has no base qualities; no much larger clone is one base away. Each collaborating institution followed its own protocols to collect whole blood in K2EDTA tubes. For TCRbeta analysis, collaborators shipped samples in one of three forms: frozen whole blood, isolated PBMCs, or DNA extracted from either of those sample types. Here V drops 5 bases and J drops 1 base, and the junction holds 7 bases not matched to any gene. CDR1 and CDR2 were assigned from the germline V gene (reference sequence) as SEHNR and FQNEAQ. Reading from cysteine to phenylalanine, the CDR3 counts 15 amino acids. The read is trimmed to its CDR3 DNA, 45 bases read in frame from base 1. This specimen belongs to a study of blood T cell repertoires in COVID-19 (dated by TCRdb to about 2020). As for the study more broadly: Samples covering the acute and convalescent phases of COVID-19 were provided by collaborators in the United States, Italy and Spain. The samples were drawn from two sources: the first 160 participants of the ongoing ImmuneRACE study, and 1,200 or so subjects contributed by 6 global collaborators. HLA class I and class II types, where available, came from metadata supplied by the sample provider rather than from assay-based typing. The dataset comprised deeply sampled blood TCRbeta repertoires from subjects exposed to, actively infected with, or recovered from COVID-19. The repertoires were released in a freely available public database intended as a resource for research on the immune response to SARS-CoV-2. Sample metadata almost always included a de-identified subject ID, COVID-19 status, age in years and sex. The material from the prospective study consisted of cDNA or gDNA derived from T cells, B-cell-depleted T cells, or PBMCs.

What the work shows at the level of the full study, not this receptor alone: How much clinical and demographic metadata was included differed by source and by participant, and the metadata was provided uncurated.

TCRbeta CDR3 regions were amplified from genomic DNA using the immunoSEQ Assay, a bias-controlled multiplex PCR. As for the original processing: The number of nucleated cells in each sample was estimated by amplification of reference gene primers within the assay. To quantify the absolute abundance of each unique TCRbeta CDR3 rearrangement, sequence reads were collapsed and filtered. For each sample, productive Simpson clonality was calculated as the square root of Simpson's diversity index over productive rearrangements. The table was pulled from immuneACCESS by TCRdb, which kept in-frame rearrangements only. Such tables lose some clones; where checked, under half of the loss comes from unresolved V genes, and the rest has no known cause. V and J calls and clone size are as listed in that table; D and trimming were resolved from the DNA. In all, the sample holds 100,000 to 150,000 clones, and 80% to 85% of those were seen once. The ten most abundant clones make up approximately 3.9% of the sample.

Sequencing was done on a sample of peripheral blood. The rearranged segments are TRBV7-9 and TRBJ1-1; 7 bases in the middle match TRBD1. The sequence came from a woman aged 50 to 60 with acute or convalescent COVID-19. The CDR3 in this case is CASSLAGGSNTEAFF. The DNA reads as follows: TGTGCCAGCAGCCTCGCAGGGGGGTCGAACACTGAAGCTTTCTTT.